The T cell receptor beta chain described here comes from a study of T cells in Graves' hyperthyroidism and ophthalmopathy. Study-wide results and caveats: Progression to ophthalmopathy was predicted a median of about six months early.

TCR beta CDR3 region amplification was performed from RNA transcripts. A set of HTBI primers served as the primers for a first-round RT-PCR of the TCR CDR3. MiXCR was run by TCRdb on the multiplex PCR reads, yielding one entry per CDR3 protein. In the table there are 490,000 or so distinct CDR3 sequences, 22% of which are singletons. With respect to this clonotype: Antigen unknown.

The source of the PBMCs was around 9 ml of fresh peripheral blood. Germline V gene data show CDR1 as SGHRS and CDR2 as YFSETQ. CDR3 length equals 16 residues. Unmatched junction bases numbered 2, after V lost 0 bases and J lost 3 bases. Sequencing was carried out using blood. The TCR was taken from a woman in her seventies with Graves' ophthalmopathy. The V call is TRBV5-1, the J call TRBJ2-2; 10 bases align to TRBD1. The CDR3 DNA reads TGCGCCAGCAGCTTGGCAGGGACAGGGGACACCGGGGAGCTGTTTTTT. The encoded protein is CASSLAGTGDTGELFF. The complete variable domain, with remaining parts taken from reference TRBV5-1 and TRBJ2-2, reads KAGVTQTPRYLIKTRGQQVTLSCSPISGHRSVSWYQQTPGQGLQFLFEYFSETQRNKGNFPGRFSGRQFSNSRSEMNVSTLELGDSALYLCASSLAGTGDTGELFFGEGSRLTVL.